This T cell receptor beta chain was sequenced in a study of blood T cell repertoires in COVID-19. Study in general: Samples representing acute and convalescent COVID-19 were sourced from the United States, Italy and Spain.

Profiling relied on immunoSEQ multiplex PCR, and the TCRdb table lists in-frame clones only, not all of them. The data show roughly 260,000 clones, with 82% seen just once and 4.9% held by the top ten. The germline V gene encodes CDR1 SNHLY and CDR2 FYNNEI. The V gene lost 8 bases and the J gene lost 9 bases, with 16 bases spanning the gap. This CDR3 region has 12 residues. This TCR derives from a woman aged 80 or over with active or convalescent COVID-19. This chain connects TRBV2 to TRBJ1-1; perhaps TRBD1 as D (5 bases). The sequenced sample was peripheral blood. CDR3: CASELPPGKAFF. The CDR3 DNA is TGTGCCAGCGAGCTCCCGCCAGGGAAAGCTTTCTTT.